The 19 T cell receptor beta chains below were found in one sample sequenced in a study of patients and donors after allogeneic stem cell transplantation (dated by TCRdb to about 2020). Receptors were amplified or captured by RT-PCR. TCRdb names NextSeq 550 as the instrument used. TCRdb ran its own pipeline on the public reads, namely fastp trimming at Q25 and MiXCR clone calling, and kept in-frame beta chains. Rows merge per CDR3 protein into single entries with the most common DNA and genes. This sample comprises about 31,000 distinct CDR3 sequences, approximately 6.3% of them detected only once. The top ten hold approximately 35% of the sample. Sequencing was performed on blood, either unsorted or a sorted T cell fraction (not recorded which). Source of these receptors: a human donor who was either an allogeneic HSCT recipient or a stem cell or donor lymphocyte infusion donor (not recorded which). It is not recorded whose cells these are; they may come from a transplant donor.

This clonotype is categorized as medium-sized. The V gene is TRBV27, the J gene TRBJ1-3; 8 bases map to TRBD1. This CDR3 is built from 15 residues. With 5 bases clipped from V and 0 bases from J, the junction kept 3 bases outside the gene matches. Germline V gives CDR1 MNHEY, CDR2 SMNVEV (reference sequence). The DNA for the CDR3 is TGTGCCAGCAGTCGGACAGGGAGCTCTGGAAACACCATATATTTT. Translating it yields CASSRTGSSGNTIYF.

This clonotype was seen many times. The rearrangement links TRBV4-1 to TRBJ2-1; D call uncertain. The CDR3 has 16 residues. Germline CDR1 MGHRA, CDR2 YSYEKL. V was cut by 4 bases and J by 0 bases, with 13 bases left in between. The chain's CDR3 is CASSPVGSSSYNEQFF. DNA of the CDR3: TGCGCCAGCAGCCCAGTAGGTAGCAGCTCCTACAATGAGCAGTTCTTC.

The rearrangement uses TRBV20-1 and TRBJ2-7, with D maybe TRBD1 (6 bases). V lost 5 bases to trimming and J lost 1 base, with 12 bases between them. From germline, CDR1 is DFQATT and CDR2 SNEGSKA (reference sequence). CDR3 length: 13 residues. CDR3 bases: TGCAGTGCTGGACGGGACACTTCCTACGAGCAGTACTTC. Its protein product is CSAGRDTSYEQYF.

This clonotype was recorded a few times. The chain uses TRBV19 and TRBJ1-1; TRBD1 might be the D (6 bases). Trimming cost V 1 base and J 4 bases, with 13 bases left between them. CDR1 and CDR2 (germline): LNHDA, SQIVND (reference sequence). CDR3 length: 15 amino acids. This CDR3 reads CASSIVEGDLTEAFF. CDR3 nucleotides: TGTGCCAGTAGTATAGTGGAGGGGGATCTCACTGAAGCTTTCTTT.

This clonotype was observed at least ten times. J is TRBJ1-1 and V is TRBV29-1, with D possibly matching TRBD1 (6 bases). Germline V gene data show CDR1 as SQVTM and CDR2 as ANQGSEA. The CDR3 is 14 amino acids. Between the trimmed V and J ends, which lost 5 bases and 5 bases, there was a span of 18 bases. This CDR3 reads CSVRTAQASTEAFF. The CDR3 DNA reads TGCAGCGTTCGGACAGCTCAGGCCTCTACTGAAGCTTTCTTT.

This clonotype was observed many times. The genes are TRBV6-6 and TRBJ1-1; TRBD1 is a possible D gene (5 bases). The CDR3 runs to 15 residues. Germline loops: CDR1 MNHNY, CDR2 SVGAGI (reference sequence). The V end lost 2 bases, the J end lost 5 bases, and 15 bases lay between the germline ends. CDR3 residues: CASSYEEGMGTEAFF. In nucleotides, the CDR3 is TGTGCCAGCAGTTACGAGGAGGGGATGGGGACTGAAGCTTTCTTT.

As to this clonotype: The final CDR3 position lacks the conserved phenylalanine or tryptophan, pointing to a likely read error. The gene calls are TRBV27 and TRBJ1-1; D ambiguous. The CDR3 covers 14 residues. Germline-derived CDR1 and CDR2 are MNHEY and SMNVEV (reference sequence). Trimming cost V 6 bases and J 3 bases, with 14 bases left between them. For the CDR3, the DNA is TGTGCCAGCAGCCCGCCGGGGAGAGACACTGAAGCTTTCTTG. This sequence encodes CASSPPGRDTEAFL.

This clonotype was observed a handful of times. The genes are TRBV12-3 or TRBV12-4 and TRBJ2-5; D may be TRBD2 (5 bases). The CDR3 covers 13 residues. V was trimmed by 2 bases and J by 5 bases, leaving 9 bases between them. CDR3 in amino acids: CASSLTRLETQYF. For the CDR3, the DNA is TGTGCCAGCAGTTTAACTAGGTTGGAGACCCAGTACTTC.

This clonotype was seen ten or more times. The chain combines TRBV28 with TRBJ2-7, with D possibly TRBD1 on 5 matching bases. The germline V and J ends were trimmed by 7 bases and 0 bases, with 19 bases remaining between them. CDR3 length: 16 residues. The germline CDR1 and CDR2 sequences are MDHEN and SYDVKM. The CDR3 region is CASNSYGQGNSYEQYF. CDR3 DNA sequence: TGTGCCAGCAACTCTTATGGGCAGGGAAACTCCTACGAGCAGTACTTC.

This clonotype has at least ten counts. This chain links TRBV20-1 with TRBJ1-4, with a tentative D call TRBD1 (5 bases). Trimming removed 3 bases from V and 8 bases from J, with 13 bases in between. The CDR3 is 13 amino acids. From germline, CDR1 is DFQATT and CDR2 SNEGSKA (reference sequence). Written as DNA, the CDR3 is TGCAGTGCTAGTGAAGGGGCACGAGAAAAACTGTTTTTT. Translated, it gives CSASEGAREKLFF.

This clonotype occurred many times. The chain couples TRBV13 to TRBJ2-5, with 7 bases that match TRBD1. This CDR3 is built from 13 residues. V lost 3 bases, J lost 6 bases, and 4 bases stayed unmatched. The germline V gene encodes CDR1 PRHDT and CDR2 FYEKMQ (reference sequence). CDR3 loop: CASSLTGQQTQYF. DNA for the CDR3: TGTGCCAGCAGCTTGACAGGGCAACAGACCCAGTACTTC.

CDR3 sequence reads: CASSPSHGQGYEQYF. The CDR3 region has the DNA TGTGCCAGCAGCCCGAGCCATGGACAGGGGTACGAGCAGTACTTC. The chain joins TRBV11-1 to TRBJ2-7; 9 bases are shared with TRBD1. This CDR3 has 15 amino acids. With V trimmed by 5 bases and J by 4 bases, 9 bases remained unmatched. Germline values: CDR1 SGHAT, CDR2 FQDESV (reference sequence). Together with reference TRBV11-1 and TRBJ2-7, the CDR3 gives the full variable domain: EAEVAQSPRYKITEKSQAVAFWCDPISGHATLYWYRQILGQGPELLVQFQDESVVDDSQLPKDRFSAERLKGVDSTLKIQPAELGDSAMYLCASSPSHGQGYEQYFGPGTRLTVT.

With regard to this clonotype: Since a much larger clone is just one base distant, this may be a read error. The chain couples TRBV5-4 to TRBJ1-2, with a possible D match to TRBD1 (6 bases). Germline CDR1 reads SGHNT; CDR2 reads YYREEE (reference sequence). The CDR3 contains 15 residues. The CDR3 loop is CVSSSTGALVSGYTF. DNA of the CDR3: TGTGTCAGCAGCTCGACAGGAGCCCTTGTCTCCGGCTACACCTTC.

This clonotype has ten or more counts. The V and J genes are TRBV28 and TRBJ1-5; TRBD1 aligns across 10 bases. V trimming: 3 bases; J trimming: 6 bases; junction bases outside the gene matches: 5. The CDR3 extends over 15 amino acids. Germline V gene data show CDR1 as MDHEN and CDR2 as SYDVKM. CDR3 nucleotides: TGTGCCAGCAGTTTCGGGGACAGGGGAGTTCAGCCCCAGCATTTT. Amino acids: CASSFGDRGVQPQHF.

As regards this clonotype: Since a much larger clone is just one base distant, this may be a read error. Here the CDR3 omits its conserved ending phenylalanine or tryptophan, so a read error is the likely source. The chain is built from TRBV6-1 and TRBJ1-1; 8 bases match TRBD1. V trimming: 11 bases; J trimming: 4 bases; junction bases outside the gene matches: 6. The CDR3 covers 12 residues. Germline V gives CDR1 MNHNS, CDR2 SASEGT. The CDR3 loop reads CAGQGGGTEAFS. The CDR3 DNA sequence: TGTGCCGGACAGGGAGGCGGCACTGAAGCTTTCTCT.

A note on this clonotype: Sequence at one end of the junction differs from germline and may be a read error. The genes are TRBV30 and TRBJ2-7; TRBD2 matches at 11 bases. Looked up from germline, CDR1 is GTSNPN and CDR2 is SVGIG (reference sequence). This CDR3 spans 13 amino acids. CDR3 sequence: CAWSVKLAGALAF. DNA of the CDR3: TGTGCCTGGAGTGTAAAACTAGCGGGAGCCCTCGCTTTC.

This clonotype has just a few counts. The gene calls are TRBV7-8 and TRBJ1-2; D may be TRBD1 (5 bases). Germline lookup yields CDR1 SGHVS and CDR2 FQNEAQ. The CDR3 is 15 residues long. V was trimmed by 1 base and J by 4 bases, leaving 13 bases between them. The CDR3 is CASSLELPGPYGYTF. The CDR3 region has the DNA TGTGCCAGCAGCTTAGAATTGCCGGGGCCCTATGGCTACACCTTC.

This clonotype was observed a handful of times. V is TRBV30 and J is TRBJ2-1; D perhaps matches TRBD2 (6 bases). Trimming stripped 0 bases from V and 9 bases from J, with 12 bases between. Germline assignment: CDR1 GTSNPN and CDR2 SVGIG (reference sequence). This CDR3 spans 13 amino acids. This CDR3 reads CAWSVGTLLEQFF. The DNA for the CDR3 is TGTGCCTGGAGTGTTGGGACTCTGCTTGAGCAGTTCTTC.

The chain has TRBV7-3 and TRBJ2-1, with 10 bases that match TRBD2. CDR3 size: 19 residues. V gave up 3 bases and J gave up 5 bases; unmatched junction bases: 16. Per germline, CDR1 SGHTA and CDR2 FQGTGA. The CDR3 here is CASSLGPQYPLAGDNEQFF. The DNA for the CDR3 is TGTGCCAGCAGCTTGGGCCCACAATACCCTCTAGCGGGAGACAATGAGCAGTTCTTC.